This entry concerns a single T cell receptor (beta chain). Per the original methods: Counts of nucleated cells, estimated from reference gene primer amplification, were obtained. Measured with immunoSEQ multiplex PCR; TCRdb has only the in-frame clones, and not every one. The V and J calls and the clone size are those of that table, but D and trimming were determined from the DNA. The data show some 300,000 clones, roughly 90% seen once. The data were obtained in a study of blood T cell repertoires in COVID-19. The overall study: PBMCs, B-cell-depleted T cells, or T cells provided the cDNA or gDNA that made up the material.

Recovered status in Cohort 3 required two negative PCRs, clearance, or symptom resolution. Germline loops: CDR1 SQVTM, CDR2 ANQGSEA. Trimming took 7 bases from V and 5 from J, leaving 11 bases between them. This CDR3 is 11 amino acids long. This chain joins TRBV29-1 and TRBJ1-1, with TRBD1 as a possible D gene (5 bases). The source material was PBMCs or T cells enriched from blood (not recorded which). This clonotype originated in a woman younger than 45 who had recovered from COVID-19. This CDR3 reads CSDRRGTEAFF. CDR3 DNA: TGCAGCGACCGAAGGGGAACTGAAGCTTTCTTT. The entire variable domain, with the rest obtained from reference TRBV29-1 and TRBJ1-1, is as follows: SAVISQKPSRDICQRGTSLTIQCQVDSQVTMMFWYRQQPGQSLTLIATANQGSEATYESGFVIDKFPISRPNLTFSTLTVSNMSPEDSSIYLCSDRRGTEAFFGQGTRLTVV.